The sequence of this T cell receptor (beta chain) was determined in a study of blood T cell repertoires in COVID-19. Study-level information: The cDNA or gDNA used as material had been derived from T cells, B-cell-depleted T cells, or PBMCs.

Clones were sequenced by immunoSEQ multiplex PCR, and TCRdb holds only the in-frame ones, with some missing. The table lists 210,000 or so clones, almost 90% of them singletons. This CDR3 has 16 residues. Germline CDR1 is LGHDT and CDR2 is YNNKEL (reference sequence). V lost 4 bases and J lost 4; bases outside the gene matches: 9. The V call is TRBV3-1 (or the pseudogene TRBV3-2), the J call TRBJ2-2; 7 nucleotides align to TRBD1. The sequence was collected from a man aged 50 to 60 with acute or convalescent COVID-19. What was sequenced was peripheral blood. CDR3 DNA sequence: TGTGCCAGCAGCCGAGGTGGGGCAGGGGGCACCGGGGAGCTGTTTTTT. Translation: CASSRGGAGGTGELFF.